The rows below give T cell receptor beta chains drawn from one sample of a study of cytomegalovirus exposure and HLA in healthy donors. Repertoires were generated with immunoSEQ multiplex PCR, while TCRdb's copy carries only in-frame clones and drops some. Among 90,000 to 120,000 clones listed, less than 85% were seen once. The source material was PBMCs. The source of these receptors is a woman younger than 35 in good health and CMV-seropositive. CDR3s include the opening cysteine and the closing phenylalanine or tryptophan.

CDR3 protein	V gene	J gene
CSVEDVPGPGGETQYF	TRBV29-1	TRBJ2-5
CASSQDPSGLAGGDTGELFF	TRBV4-1	TRBJ2-2
CASTGSRVYGYTF	TRBV28	TRBJ1-2
CASSQDRGLAGSNTGELFF	TRBV14	TRBJ2-2
CAWRRDRPYEQYF	TRBV30	TRBJ2-7
CATRGSPYNEQFF	TRBV10-3	TRBJ2-1
CASSLGGTGLLGTDTQYF	TRBV5-1	TRBJ2-3
CASSEERAEFGYGYTF	TRBV6-1	TRBJ1-2
CASIDTGGAEAFF	TRBV28	TRBJ1-1
CASSFQGTTDTQYF	TRBV5-5	TRBJ2-3
CASSTRTGAGSQHF	TRBV28	TRBJ1-5
CASSVQGGNTEAFF	TRBV9	TRBJ1-1
CASSLSLSYEQYF	TRBV11-2	TRBJ2-7
CASSLPSGTEHEQYF	TRBV28	TRBJ2-7
CASRRTDSGNTIYF	TRBV6-7	TRBJ1-3
CASSLAGDPYNEQFF	TRBV18	TRBJ2-1
CASSPLAGYYNEQFF	TRBV7-6	TRBJ2-1
CASSFEGTGRQPQHF	TRBV28	TRBJ1-5
CASSPGTSDYNEQFF	TRBV9	TRBJ2-1
CASSGPGATEAFF	TRBV10-1	TRBJ1-1
CASTKSSGVGETQYF	TRBV9	TRBJ2-5
CASSYSQWSNQPQHF	TRBV6-5	TRBJ1-5
CAVLGAASGPYNEQFF	TRBV10-2	TRBJ2-1
CASSESRTGEAFF	TRBV10-2	TRBJ1-1
CASSLGLAGVDTQYF	TRBV7-3	TRBJ2-3
CASSPRDSRDEQFF	TRBV7-2	TRBJ2-1
CASSLGQGAGETQYF	TRBV28	TRBJ2-5
CASIPGSATGELFF	TRBV7-9	TRBJ2-2
CASSSGRGEPQHF	TRBV7-9	TRBJ1-5
CASRLAPLETQYF	TRBV11-2	TRBJ2-5
CASSSYLAGGYNEQFF	TRBV28	TRBJ2-1
CASTLRLAGVSGANVLTF	TRBV27	TRBJ2-6
CASSESWASTDTQYF	TRBV10-2	TRBJ2-3
CASTRLHTGGVEQYF	TRBV6-1	TRBJ2-7
CSATTAAQYF	TRBV20-1	TRBJ2-5
CASSTTNEKLFF	TRBV25-1	TRBJ1-4
CASSYPWSGNTEAFF	TRBV6-5	TRBJ1-1
CASSLGQYTEAFF	TRBV13	TRBJ1-1
CASSLTGTGFNTEAFF	TRBV19	TRBJ1-1
CASSLGSNYEQYF	TRBV5-4	TRBJ2-7
CATRDAGDYGYTF	TRBV28	TRBJ1-2
CASSLGGLGTQYF	TRBV5-6	TRBJ2-5
CASSTGSTSQPQHF	TRBV6-1	TRBJ1-5
CASSERQLPYEQYF	TRBV2	TRBJ2-7
CASYGTGELGNTEAFF	TRBV2	TRBJ1-1
CASSEGLTPYEQYF	TRBV6-1	TRBJ2-7
CASSESLDSGGPADTQYF	TRBV10-1	TRBJ2-3
CASSNRGTEAFF	TRBV4-1	TRBJ1-1
CASSPRLAGGRETQYF	TRBV28	TRBJ2-5
CASSFLQGGTEAFF	TRBV6-5	TRBJ1-1
CASSPPHSTEAFF	TRBV9	TRBJ1-1
CASSGRDRAYGYTF	TRBV6-1	TRBJ1-2
CASSSHRFEAFF	TRBV27	TRBJ1-1